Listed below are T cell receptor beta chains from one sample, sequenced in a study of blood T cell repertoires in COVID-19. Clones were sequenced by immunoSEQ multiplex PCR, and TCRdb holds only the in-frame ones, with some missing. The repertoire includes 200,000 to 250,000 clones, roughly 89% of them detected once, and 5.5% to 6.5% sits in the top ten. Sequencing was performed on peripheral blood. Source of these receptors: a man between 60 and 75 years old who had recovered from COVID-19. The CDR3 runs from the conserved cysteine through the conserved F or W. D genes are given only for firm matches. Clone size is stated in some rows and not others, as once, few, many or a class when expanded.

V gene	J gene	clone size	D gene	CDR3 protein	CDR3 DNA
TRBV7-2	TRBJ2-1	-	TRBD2	CASSLETSGSAWVFF	TGTGCCAGCAGCCTAGAGACTAGCGGGAGTGCTTGGGTGTTCTTC
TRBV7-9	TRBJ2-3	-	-	CASSSGLGTDTQYF	TGTGCCAGCAGCTCGGGACTGGGCACAGATACGCAGTATTTT
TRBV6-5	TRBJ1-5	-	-	CASTEVVTDQPQHF	TGTGCCAGCACCGAGGTGGTTACGGATCAGCCCCAGCATTTT
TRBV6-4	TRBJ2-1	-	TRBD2	CASSTVLAGGAEQFF	TGTGCCAGCAGCACCGTACTAGCGGGGGGTGCTGAGCAGTTCTTC
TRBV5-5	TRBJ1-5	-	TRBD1	CASSLIGTGGYQPQHF	TGTGCCAGCAGCTTGATAGGGACAGGGGGGTATCAGCCCCAGCATTTT
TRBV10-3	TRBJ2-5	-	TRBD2	CAIARGGEETQYF	TGTGCCATCGCACGGGGGGGCGAAGAGACCCAGTACTTC
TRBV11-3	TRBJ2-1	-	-	CASSNLQSHNEQFF	TGTGCCAGCAGCAACTTACAGTCCCACAATGAGCAGTTCTTC
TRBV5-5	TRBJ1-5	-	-	CASSLGSYSNQPQHF	TGTGCCAGCAGCCTGGGGAGTTATAGCAATCAGCCCCAGCATTTT
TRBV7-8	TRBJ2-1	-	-	CASSSKRTVSGEQFF	TGTGCCAGCAGCTCGAAAAGGACGGTCAGCGGCGAGCAGTTCTTC
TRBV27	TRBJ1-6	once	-	CASSRYRAYNSPLHF	TGTGCCAGCAGTCGGTACAGGGCGTATAATTCACCCCTCCACTTT
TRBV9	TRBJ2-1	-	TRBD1	CASSVATGNEQFF	TGTGCCAGCAGCGTAGCGACAGGGAATGAGCAGTTCTTC
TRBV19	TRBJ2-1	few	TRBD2	CASSTRLGRGSVNEQFF	TGTGCCAGTAGTACCCGACTAGGGAGGGGTAGCGTGAATGAGCAGTTCTTC
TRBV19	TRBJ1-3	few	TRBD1	CASSTGQGSGNTIYF	TGTGCCAGTAGTACCGGACAGGGCTCTGGAAACACCATATATTTT
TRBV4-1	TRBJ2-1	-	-	CASSLDFGAGPRGNEQFF	TGCGCCAGCAGCCTGGACTTTGGGGCGGGCCCCAGGGGAAATGAGCAGTTCTTC
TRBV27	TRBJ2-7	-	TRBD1	CASSSVSPGTGGFHEQYF	TGTGCCAGCAGTTCGGTGTCTCCCGGGACAGGGGGTTTCCACGAGCAGTACTTC
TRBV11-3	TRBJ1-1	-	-	CASGRHNTEAFF	TGTGCCAGCGGCAGGCATAACACTGAAGCTTTCTTT
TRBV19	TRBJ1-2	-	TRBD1	CASTTPGTGRGYTF	TGTGCCAGTACCACCCCCGGGACAGGGCGTGGCTACACCTTC
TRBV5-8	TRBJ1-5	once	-	CASSLVLAPQHF	TGTGCCAGCAGCTTGGTTTTGGCACCCCAGCATTTT
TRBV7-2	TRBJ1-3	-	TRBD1	CASSLVGTGGPTGNTIYF	TGTGCCAGCAGCTTAGTGGGGACAGGGGGCCCCACTGGAAACACCATATATTTT
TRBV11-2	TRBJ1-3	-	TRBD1	CASSLGQATSGNTIYF	TGTGCCAGCAGCTTGGGACAGGCCACCTCTGGAAACACCATATATTTT
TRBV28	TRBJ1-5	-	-	CASSLWWTENSNQPQHF	TGTGCCAGCAGTTTATGGTGGACAGAAAATAGCAATCAGCCCCAGCATTTT
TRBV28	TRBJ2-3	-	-	CASSLPGGGTDTQYF	TGTGCCAGCAGTTTACCGGGGGGCGGCACAGATACGCAGTATTTT
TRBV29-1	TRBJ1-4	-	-	CSAYFEKLFF	TGCAGCGCCTATTTCGAAAAACTGTTTTTT
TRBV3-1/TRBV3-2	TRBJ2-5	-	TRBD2	CASSHGAGESETQYF	TGTGCCAGCAGCCATGGAGCGGGGGAGTCCGAGACCCAGTACTTC
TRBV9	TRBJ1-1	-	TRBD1	CASSLTGDTEAFF	TGTGCCAGCAGCTTAACAGGGGACACTGAAGCTTTCTTT
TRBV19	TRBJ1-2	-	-	CASSSISGEGYGYTF	TGTGCCAGTAGTTCTATCTCAGGGGAAGGCTATGGCTACACCTTC
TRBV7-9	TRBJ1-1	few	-	CASSLSENTEAFF	TGTGCCAGCAGCTTAAGCGAGAACACTGAAGCTTTCTTT
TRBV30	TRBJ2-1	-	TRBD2	CAWSISGGPWAEQFF	TGTGCCTGGAGTATATCGGGAGGGCCCTGGGCTGAGCAGTTCTTC
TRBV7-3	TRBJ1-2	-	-	CASSPGRDYGYTF	TGTGCCAGCAGCCCGGGCAGGGACTATGGCTACACCTTC
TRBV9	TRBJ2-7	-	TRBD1	CASSRQGGTYEQYF	TGTGCCAGCAGCAGACAGGGGGGGACCTACGAGCAGTACTTC
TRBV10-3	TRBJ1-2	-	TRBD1	CAVGQGDIYGYTF	TGTGCCGTGGGACAGGGGGACATCTATGGCTACACCTTC